This TCR beta chain was retrieved from a study of T cell responses to AZD1222 COVID-19 vaccine. Regarding the study as a whole: Of spike-specific TCRs, nearly half reportedly target regions left unmutated in variants. Spike was spanned by vaccine-associated CD4 TCRs, with dominance at 160-218 and 743-854.

As concerns this clone: Its antigen remains unknown.

Sequencing used immunoSEQ multiplex PCR; TCRdb keeps in-frame clones, though not all of them. This table has 250,000 to 300,000 clones, roughly 93% appearing once. Trimming shortened V by 1 base and J by 4 bases, and 12 bases separated the two germline ends. Germline CDR1 and CDR2: SGHNT and YYREEE (reference sequence). This CDR3 region has 14 residues. The source of this sequence is an adult who received the AZD1222 COVID-19 vaccine. Source: peripheral blood, taken 28 days after the second AZD1222 dose. The gene calls are TRBV5-4 and TRBJ2-7; tentative D call: TRBD2 (6 bases). The CDR3 nucleotides are TGTGCCAGCAGCTTGCAGCGGGCGTCATACGAGCAGTACTTC. It translates to CASSLQRASYEQYF.